The 22 T cell receptor beta chains reported below all come from one sample, sequenced in a study of blood T cell repertoires in COVID-19. The repertoire was sequenced with immunoSEQ multiplex PCR; TCRdb's copy has only in-frame clones and lacks some. Of some 340,000 clones in the sample, over 90% were seen once. What was sequenced was PBMCs or T cells enriched from blood (not recorded which). These receptor sequences come from a woman younger than 45 who had been exposed to COVID-19.

The chain is built from TRBV4-1 and TRBJ2-7; D is perhaps TRBD2 (6 bases). V lost 3 bases and J 3 bases, leaving 21 bases between the germline ends. This CDR3 has 17 residues. Germline CDR1 is MGHRA and CDR2 is YSYEKL. CDR3 bases: TGCGCCAGCAGCCACCAGGTATCTTTTGGAGGGGTCTACGAGCAGTACTTC. Translation: CASSHQVSFGGVYEQYF.

The chain links TRBV5-4 to TRBJ1-6; a weak D match, TRBD1 (5 bases). V was clipped by 10 bases and J by 7 bases, with 12 bases between them. This CDR3 is built from 12 residues. The germline V gene encodes CDR1 SGHNT and CDR2 YYREEE (reference sequence). The CDR3 is CAGQTRNSPLHF. CDR3 sequence (DNA): TGTGCCGGACAAACGAGGAATTCACCCCTCCACTTT.

The chain combines TRBV15 with TRBJ2-7; 10 bases are a match to TRBD1. From germline, CDR1 is LNHNV and CDR2 YYDKDF (reference sequence). This CDR3 has 21 residues. Trimming removed 1 base from V and 2 bases from J; junction bases left unmatched: 20. CDR3 amino acids: CATSRVPHWGQGLTGAYEQYF. CDR3 DNA sequence: TGTGCCACCAGCAGAGTACCTCATTGGGGACAGGGGCTTACGGGGGCCTACGAGCAGTACTTC.

This clone was seen a few times. This chain joins TRBV10-3 and TRBJ1-2; the match to TRBD1 covers 8 bases. The CDR3 consists of 16 residues. The V gene end was trimmed by 2 bases and the J gene end by 4 bases; junction bases not matched to a gene: 9. Germline V gene lookup returns CDR1 ENHRY and CDR2 SYGVKD. The CDR3: CAISEPSRQGFYGYTF. In DNA form, the CDR3 reads TGTGCCATCAGTGAGCCAAGCCGACAGGGGTTCTATGGCTACACCTTC.

The gene calls are TRBV15 and TRBJ1-5; D uncertain. Trimming cost V 0 bases and J 6 bases, with 15 bases left between them. Germline CDR1 is LNHNV and CDR2 is YYDKDF (reference sequence). The CDR3 has 16 amino acids. The CDR3 DNA follows: TGTGCCACCAGCAGAGATTTCATGGGTACGGGTCAGCCCCAGCATTTT. Translation gives CATSRDFMGTGQPQHF.

This rearrangement joins TRBV12-3 or TRBV12-4 to TRBJ1-5; 7 nucleotides align to TRBD1. V gave up 5 bases and J gave up 5 bases; unmatched junction bases: 3. The CDR3 contains 13 residues. The CDR3 region has the DNA TGTGCCAGCAGTAGGACAGGCTATCAGCCCCAGCATTTT. It translates to CASSRTGYQPQHF.

V gene TRBV6-5 combines with J gene TRBJ1-5, with TRBD1 matching 8 bases. After removal of 6 bases from V and 5 bases from J, the junction contained 9 bases not matched to a gene. Germline-derived CDR1 and CDR2 are MNHEY and SVGAGI. CDR3 length equals 15 residues. The CDR3 sequence: CASRGGTGGDQPQHF. In nucleotides, the CDR3 is TGTGCCAGCAGGGGGGGGACAGGCGGGGATCAGCCCCAGCATTTT.

V usage is TRBV5-1 and J usage is TRBJ1-1; D possibly corresponds to TRBD1 (5 bases). The CDR3 loop spans 12 amino acids. CDR1 is SGHRS and CDR2 is YFSETQ in the germline V gene. V was pared by 1 base and J by 11 bases, with 12 bases between. CDR3 sequence: CASSLRGVYAFF. In nucleotides, the CDR3 is TGCGCCAGCAGCTTGCGGGGGGTGTACGCTTTCTTT.

The gene calls are TRBV7-2 and TRBJ1-2, with D possibly being TRBD1 (6 bases). The germline V gene has CDR1 SGHTA and CDR2 FQGNSA. V gave up 2 bases and J gave up 4 bases, with 17 bases separating them. This CDR3 has 16 amino acids. CDR3 sequence (DNA): TGTGCCAGCAGCTTACGTTACAGGGCGGGTAGCTATGGCTACACCTTC. Its translation is CASSLRYRAGSYGYTF.

CDR3 DNA: TGTGCCAGCAGCTCTCGAGCAGATACGCAGTATTTT. Translated: CASSSRADTQYF. The rearrangement uses TRBV9 and TRBJ2-3; D not resolved. CDR3 length: 12 amino acids. Germline V gives CDR1 SGDLS, CDR2 YYNGEE. V lost 4 bases to trimming and J lost 4 bases, with 7 bases between them.

The chain has TRBV5-1 and TRBJ1-1; perhaps TRBD1 as D (6 bases). The CDR3 length is 15 residues. V dropped 6 bases and J dropped 7 bases, with 22 bases sitting between them. The germline V gene encodes CDR1 SGHRS and CDR2 YFSETQ. The CDR3 sequence: CASTLKSGDFGEAFF. CDR3 DNA sequence: TGCGCCAGCACCCTTAAGTCAGGGGATTTTGGTGAAGCTTTCTTT.

The chain employs TRBV3-1 (or the pseudogene TRBV3-2) and TRBJ2-3, with 8 positions matching TRBD1. The CDR3 spans 17 residues. Losses at the gene ends were 4 bases for V and 2 bases for J; bases not matched to a gene: 11. In germline, CDR1 is LGHDT, CDR2 YNNKEL (reference sequence). CDR3 loop: CASSPLGQANITDTQYF. The DNA of the CDR3 is TGTGCCAGCAGCCCGTTGGGACAGGCCAATATCACAGATACGCAGTATTTT.

The chain recombines TRBV19 with TRBJ1-2, with D hard to call. Trimming shortened V by 5 bases and J by 4 bases, and 14 bases separated the two germline ends. CDR1 and CDR2 from the germline V gene are LNHDA and SQIVND (reference sequence). The CDR3 is made up of 14 amino acids. CDR3 residues: CASSLAAPGYGYTF. Here the CDR3 DNA reads TGTGCCAGTAGTTTGGCAGCTCCAGGCTATGGCTACACCTTC.

This chain connects TRBV7-9 to TRBJ1-2, with D possibly matching TRBD1 (5 bases). CDR3 length equals 17 residues. The V end lost 5 bases, the J end lost 0 bases, and 19 bases lay between the germline ends. Per germline, CDR1 SEHNR and CDR2 FQNEAQ (reference sequence). CDR3 amino acids: CASSKKGLRNTNYGYTF. The DNA for the CDR3 is TGTGCCAGCAGCAAGAAGGGGCTGCGTAACACTAACTATGGCTACACCTTC.

V usage is TRBV6-5 and J usage is TRBJ1-2, with a tentative D call TRBD1 (6 bases). The CDR3 spans 13 residues. The V end lost 6 bases, the J end lost 8 bases, and 16 bases lay between the germline ends. Germline V lookup: CDR1 MNHEY, CDR2 SVGAGI. The CDR3 DNA reads as TGTGCCAGCAGCTTACCACAGGGAAAGGGCTACACCTTC. This encodes CASSLPQGKGYTF.

The J gene is TRBJ1-3, the V gene TRBV10-3; D uncertain. The CDR3 runs 16 residues. Trimming pared 3 bases from V and 1 base from J, leaving 13 bases between. Germline CDR1 reads ENHRY; CDR2 reads SYGVKD. DNA for the CDR3: TGTGCCATCAGTGATGGGCCGGGAGTTTCTGGAAACACCATATATTTT. Amino acid sequence: CAISDGPGVSGNTIYF.

The chain joins TRBV7-9 to TRBJ2-5; TRBD2 aligns across 9 bases. Per the germline V gene, CDR1 is SEHNR and CDR2 is FQNEAQ (reference sequence). Unmatched junction bases numbered 5, after V lost 2 bases and J lost 1 base. The CDR3 runs to 16 residues. CDR3 nucleotides: TGTGCCAGCAGCTTACTCCTAGCGGGGTTCCAAGAGACCCAGTACTTC. It specifies CASSLLLAGFQETQYF.

The V call is TRBV15, the J call TRBJ1-5; D uncertain. Trimming left V 5 bases short and J 5 bases short, with 16 bases between. CDR1 and CDR2 from the germline V gene are LNHNV and YYDKDF (reference sequence). The CDR3 contains 15 residues. As DNA, the CDR3 is TGTGCCACCAGCTCTCGTGTGGAGGGTGATCAGCCCCAGCATTTT. This gives the protein CATSSRVEGDQPQHF.

V is TRBV10-3 and J is TRBJ2-5, with 11 positions matching TRBD1. The CDR3 has 14 amino acids. The V gene's germline CDR1 is ENHRY and CDR2 SYGVKD. The V gene end was trimmed by 6 bases and the J gene end by 3 bases; junction bases not matched to a gene: 3. The CDR3 here is CAISKGQGEETQYF. DNA for the CDR3: TGTGCCATCAGCAAGGGACAGGGGGAAGAGACCCAGTACTTC.

This clone is a singleton in its sample. The chain is built from TRBV18 and TRBJ2-3, with 14 bases fitting TRBD2. The CDR3 totals 18 residues. Germline V gene sequence: CDR1 KGHSH, CDR2 LQKENI. The ends lost 3 bases at V and 6 bases at J; junction bases unmatched: 11. The CDR3: CASSPSGLAGAFGDTQYF. The CDR3 DNA follows: TGTGCCAGCTCACCGTCGGGACTAGCGGGGGCCTTCGGGGATACGCAGTATTTT.

V usage is TRBV10-3 and J usage is TRBJ1-5; possible D gene TRBD1, 5 bases. Trimming pared 4 bases from V and 7 bases from J, leaving 11 bases between. This CDR3 is 13 amino acids long. CDR1 and CDR2 (germline): ENHRY, SYGVKD. The CDR3 DNA follows: TGTGCCATCAGTGTAGAAGGGGCACAGCCCCAGCATTTT. Protein sequence: CAISVEGAQPQHF.

This clone was seen only once. The chain couples TRBV18 to TRBJ1-1, with 7 bases aligning to TRBD1. The V and J ends lost 3 bases and 1 base, in that order; junction bases with no gene match: 2. There are 14 residues in the CDR3. Germline V gene lookup returns CDR1 KGHSH and CDR2 LQKENI. The DNA for the CDR3 is TGTGCCAGCTCACCGTGGACAGGGAACACTGAAGCTTTCTTT. Translated, it gives CASSPWTGNTEAFF.